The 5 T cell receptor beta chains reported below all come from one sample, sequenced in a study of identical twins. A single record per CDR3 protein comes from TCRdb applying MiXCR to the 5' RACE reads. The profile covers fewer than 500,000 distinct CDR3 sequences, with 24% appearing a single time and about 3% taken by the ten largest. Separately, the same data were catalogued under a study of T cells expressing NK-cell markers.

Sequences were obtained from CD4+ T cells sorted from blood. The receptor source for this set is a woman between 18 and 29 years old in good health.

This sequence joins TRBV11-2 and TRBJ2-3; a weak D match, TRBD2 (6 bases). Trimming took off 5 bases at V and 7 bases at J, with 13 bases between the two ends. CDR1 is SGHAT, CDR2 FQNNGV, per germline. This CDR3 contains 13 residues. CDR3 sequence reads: CASSRDSRNTQYF. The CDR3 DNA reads TGTGCCAGCAGCCGGGACTCGCGAAATACGCAGTATTTT.

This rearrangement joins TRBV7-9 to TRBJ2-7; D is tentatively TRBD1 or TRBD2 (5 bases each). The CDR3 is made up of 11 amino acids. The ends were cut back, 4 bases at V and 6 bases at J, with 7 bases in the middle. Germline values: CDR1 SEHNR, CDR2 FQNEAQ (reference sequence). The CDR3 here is CASSWDREQYF. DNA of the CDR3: TGTGCCAGCAGCTGGGACCGCGAGCAGTACTTC.

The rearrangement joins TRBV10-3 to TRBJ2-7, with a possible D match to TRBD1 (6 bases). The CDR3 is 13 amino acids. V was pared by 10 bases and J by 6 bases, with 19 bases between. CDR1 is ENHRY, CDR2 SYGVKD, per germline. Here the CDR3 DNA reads TGTGCCACTTCATCAGGGGCCCGGGGCGAGCAGTACTTC. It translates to CATSSGARGEQYF.

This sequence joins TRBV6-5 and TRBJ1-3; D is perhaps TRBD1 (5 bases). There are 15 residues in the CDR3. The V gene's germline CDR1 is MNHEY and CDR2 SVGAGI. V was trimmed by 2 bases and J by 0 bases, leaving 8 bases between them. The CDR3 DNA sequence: TGTGCCAGCAGTTACGCGACAGTCTCTGGAAACACCATATATTTT. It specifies CASSYATVSGNTIYF.

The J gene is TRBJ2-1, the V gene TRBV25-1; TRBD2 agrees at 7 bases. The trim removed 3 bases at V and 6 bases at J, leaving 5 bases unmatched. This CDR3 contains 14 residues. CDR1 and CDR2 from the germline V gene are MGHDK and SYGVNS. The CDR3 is CASSDPSGSNEQFF. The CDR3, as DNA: TGTGCCAGCAGTGACCCTAGCGGTTCCAATGAGCAGTTCTTC.